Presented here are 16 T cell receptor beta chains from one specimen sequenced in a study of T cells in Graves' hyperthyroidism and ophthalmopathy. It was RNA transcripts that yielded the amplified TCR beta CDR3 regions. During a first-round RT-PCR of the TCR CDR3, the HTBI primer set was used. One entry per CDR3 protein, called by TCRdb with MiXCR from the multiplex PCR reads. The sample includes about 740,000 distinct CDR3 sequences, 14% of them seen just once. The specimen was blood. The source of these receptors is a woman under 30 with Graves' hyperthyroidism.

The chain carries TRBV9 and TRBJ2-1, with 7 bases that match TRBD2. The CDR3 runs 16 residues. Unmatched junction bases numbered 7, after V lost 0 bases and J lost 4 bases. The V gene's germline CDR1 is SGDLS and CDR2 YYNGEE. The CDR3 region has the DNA TGTGCCAGCAGCGTAGAAGGTCTAGCGGAATACAATGAGCAGTTCTTC. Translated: CASSVEGLAEYNEQFF.

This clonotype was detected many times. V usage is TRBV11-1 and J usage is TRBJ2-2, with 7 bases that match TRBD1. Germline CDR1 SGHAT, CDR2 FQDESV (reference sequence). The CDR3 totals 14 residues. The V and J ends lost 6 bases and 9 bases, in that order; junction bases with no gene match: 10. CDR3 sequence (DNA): TGTGCCAGCAGTCATAGCGACAGGGTTAGGGAGCTGTTTTTT. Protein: CASSHSDRVRELFF.

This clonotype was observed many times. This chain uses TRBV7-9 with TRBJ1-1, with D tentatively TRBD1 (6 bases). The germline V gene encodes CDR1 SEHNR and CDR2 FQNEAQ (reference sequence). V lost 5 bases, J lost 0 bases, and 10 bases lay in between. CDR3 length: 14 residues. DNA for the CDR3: TGTGCCAGCAGCCCGGGGGCGGTGAACACTGAAGCTTTCTTT. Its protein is CASSPGAVNTEAFF.

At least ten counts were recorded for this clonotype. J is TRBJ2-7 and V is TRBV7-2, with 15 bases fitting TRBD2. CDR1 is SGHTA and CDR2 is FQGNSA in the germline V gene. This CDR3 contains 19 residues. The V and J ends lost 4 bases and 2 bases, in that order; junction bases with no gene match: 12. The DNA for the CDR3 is TGTGCCAGCAGCTCCCCTCGGACTAGCGGGAGGGCCCCAGCCTACGAGCAGTACTTC. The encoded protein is CASSSPRTSGRAPAYEQYF.

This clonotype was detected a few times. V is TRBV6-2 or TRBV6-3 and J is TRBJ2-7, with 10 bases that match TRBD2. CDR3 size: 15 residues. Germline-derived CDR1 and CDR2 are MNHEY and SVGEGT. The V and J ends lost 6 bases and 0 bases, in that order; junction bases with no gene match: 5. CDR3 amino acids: CASRASGRASYEQYF. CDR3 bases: TGTGCCAGCAGGGCCAGCGGGAGGGCCTCCTACGAGCAGTACTTC.

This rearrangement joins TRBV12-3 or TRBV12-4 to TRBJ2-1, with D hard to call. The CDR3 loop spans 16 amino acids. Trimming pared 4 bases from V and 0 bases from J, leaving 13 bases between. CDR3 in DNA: TGTGCCAGCAGTTCCTTTTTCGGAAGCTCCTACAATGAGCAGTTCTTC. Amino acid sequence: CASSSFFGSSYNEQFF.

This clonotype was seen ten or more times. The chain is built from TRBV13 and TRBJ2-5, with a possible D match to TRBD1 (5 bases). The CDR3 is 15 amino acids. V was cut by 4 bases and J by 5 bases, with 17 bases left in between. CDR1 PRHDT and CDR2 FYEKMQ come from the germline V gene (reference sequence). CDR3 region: CASSYSGLVGETQYF. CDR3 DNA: TGTGCCAGCAGCTACTCAGGGTTGGTAGGGGAGACCCAGTACTTC.

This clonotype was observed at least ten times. CDR3 protein: CASSGRQNTGELFF. The CDR3 nucleotides read TGTGCCAGCTCAGGGCGACAGAACACCGGGGAGCTGTTTTTT. The J gene is TRBJ2-2, the V gene TRBV18; D uncertain. V was cut by 5 bases and J by 1 base, with 8 bases left in between. Per the germline V gene, CDR1 is KGHSH and CDR2 is LQKENI. CDR3 size: 14 residues.

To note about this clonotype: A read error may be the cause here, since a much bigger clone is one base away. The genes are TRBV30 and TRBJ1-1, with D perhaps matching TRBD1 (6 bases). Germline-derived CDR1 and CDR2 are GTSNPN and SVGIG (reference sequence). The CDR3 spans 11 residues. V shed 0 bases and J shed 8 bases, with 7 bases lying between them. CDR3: CAWSVQGEAFF. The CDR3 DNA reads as TGTGCCTGGAGTGTACAGGGCGAAGCTTTCTTT.

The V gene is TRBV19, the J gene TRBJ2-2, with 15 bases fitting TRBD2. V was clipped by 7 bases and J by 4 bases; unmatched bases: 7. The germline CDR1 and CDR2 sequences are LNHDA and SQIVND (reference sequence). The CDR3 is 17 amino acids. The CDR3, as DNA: TGTGCCAGTACCAAGGGACTAGCGGGAGGTAGCACCGGGGAGCTGTTTTTT. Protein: CASTKGLAGGSTGELFF.

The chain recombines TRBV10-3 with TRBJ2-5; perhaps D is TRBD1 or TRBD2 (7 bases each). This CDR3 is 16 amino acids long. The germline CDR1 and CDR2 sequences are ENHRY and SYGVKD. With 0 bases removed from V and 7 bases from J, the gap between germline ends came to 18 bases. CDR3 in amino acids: CAISESRQGWEGTQYF. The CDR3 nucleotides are TGTGCCATCAGTGAGTCCCGACAGGGTTGGGAGGGGACCCAGTACTTC.

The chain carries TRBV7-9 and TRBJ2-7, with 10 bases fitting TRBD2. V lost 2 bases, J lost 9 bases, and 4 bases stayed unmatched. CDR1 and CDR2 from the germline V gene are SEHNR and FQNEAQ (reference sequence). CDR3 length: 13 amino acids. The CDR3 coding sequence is TGTGCCAGCAGCTTATCCTTAGCGGGAGGGCAGTACTTC. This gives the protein CASSLSLAGGQYF.

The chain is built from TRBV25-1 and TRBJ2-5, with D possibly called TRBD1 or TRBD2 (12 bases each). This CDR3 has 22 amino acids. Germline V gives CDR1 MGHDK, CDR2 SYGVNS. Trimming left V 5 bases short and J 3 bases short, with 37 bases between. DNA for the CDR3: TGTGCCAGCAGTCCACTCTACCCCCGGGACAGGGGGCGGACTAGCGGGAAAGAGACCCAGTACTTC. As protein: CASSPLYPRDRGRTSGKETQYF.

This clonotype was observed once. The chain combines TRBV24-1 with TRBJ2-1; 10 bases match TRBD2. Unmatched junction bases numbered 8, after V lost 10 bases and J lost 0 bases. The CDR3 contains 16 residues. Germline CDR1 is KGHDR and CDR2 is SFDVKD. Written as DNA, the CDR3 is TGTGCCACTATGGGTGCTAGCGGGAGCTCCTACAATGAGCAGTTCTTC. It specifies CATMGASGSSYNEQFF.

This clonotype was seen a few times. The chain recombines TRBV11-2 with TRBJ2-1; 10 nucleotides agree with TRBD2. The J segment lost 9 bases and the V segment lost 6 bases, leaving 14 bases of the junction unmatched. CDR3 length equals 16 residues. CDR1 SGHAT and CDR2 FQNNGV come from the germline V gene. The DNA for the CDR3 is TGTGCCAGCAGGACCCGCGGGACTAGCGTTGTCGGTGAGCAGTTCTTC. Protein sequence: CASRTRGTSVVGEQFF.

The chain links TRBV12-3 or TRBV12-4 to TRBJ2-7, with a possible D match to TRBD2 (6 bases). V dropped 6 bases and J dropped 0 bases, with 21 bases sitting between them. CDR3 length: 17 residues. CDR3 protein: CASSHPPLADSSYEQYF. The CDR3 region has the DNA TGTGCCAGCAGCCATCCCCCATTAGCGGATAGCTCCTACGAGCAGTACTTC.